One sample yielded the 18 T cell receptor beta chains listed below, sequenced in a study of regulatory T cells in long-lasting Graves disease (dated by TCRdb to the early 2020s). Explained via the paper, the time point label denotes: newly diagnosed GD, antithyroid drugs for less than 3 months. RNA was extracted from PBMCs in TRIzol for both TCR sequencing and RNA sequencing. Libraries were made using multiplex PCR. Sequenced using an Illumina HiSeq 4000. iRepertoire HTBI primers and Arm-PCR amplification of CDR3 regions were used to construct TCR beta libraries. Starting from the raw public reads, TCRdb applied fastp trimming at Q25, assembled clones with MiXCR and retained in-frame beta chains. One record per CDR3 amino acid sequence lists the most common genes and DNA. For this sample there are about 440,000 distinct CDR3 sequences; more than 12% appear just once. Of the sample, around 17% is held by the ten largest clones.

These data are also associated with another study on T cells in Graves' hyperthyroidism and ophthalmopathy.

The sample was peripheral blood mononuclear cells (PBMCs), taken at new diagnosis, from a patient treated with antithyroid drugs. All receptors come from a woman in her 30s with Graves disease. Donor details come from another sample of the same person, matched by shared clones.

This clonotype was seen a few times. The chain joins TRBV5-6 to TRBJ2-1; 11 bases line up with TRBD2. The germline V gene has CDR1 SGHDT and CDR2 YYEEEE. This CDR3 has 18 amino acids. The ends lost 4 bases at V and 5 bases at J; junction bases unmatched: 14. CDR3: CASSPGLAAPKLNNEQFF. For the CDR3, the DNA is TGTGCCAGCAGCCCGGGACTAGCGGCACCAAAATTGAACAATGAGCAGTTCTTC.

This clonotype showed up just a few times. V usage is TRBV20-1 and J usage is TRBJ2-7; D is perhaps TRBD1 (6 bases). The V gene's germline CDR1 is DFQATT and CDR2 SNEGSKA (reference sequence). This CDR3 has 13 residues. The V end lost 3 bases, the J end lost 3 bases, and 12 bases lay between the germline ends. CDR3 bases: TGCAGTGCTAGTCGACAGGTGGGCTACGAGCAGTACTTC. It translates to CSASRQVGYEQYF.

This chain joins TRBV19 and TRBJ2-1, with D unclear. The CDR3 sequence is 16 residues long. Between the trimmed V and J ends, which lost 5 bases and 0 bases, there was a span of 14 bases. Germline V gene lookup returns CDR1 LNHDA and CDR2 SQIVND (reference sequence). The CDR3 loop reads CASSPQTASSYNEQFF. CDR3 coding DNA: TGTGCCAGTAGTCCCCAAACTGCGAGCTCCTACAATGAGCAGTTCTTC. Using reference TRBV19 and TRBJ2-1 for the parts outside the CDR3, the full variable domain is DGGITQSPKYLFRKEGQNVTLSCEQNLNHDAMYWYRQDPGQGLRLIYYSQIVNDFQKGDIAEGYSVSREKKESFPLTVTSAQKNPTAFYLCASSPQTASSYNEQFFGPGTRLTVL.

Many counts were recorded for this clonotype. The chain combines TRBV7-2 with TRBJ2-7, with a possible D match to TRBD2 (6 bases). Trimming left V 4 bases short and J 4 bases short, with 20 bases between. The germline gives CDR1 SGHTA, CDR2 FQGNSA. The CDR3 covers 16 residues. The CDR3: CASSSEGLARNYEQYF. The CDR3 nucleotides read TGTGCCAGCAGCTCAGAGGGGCTAGCGAGGAATTACGAGCAGTACTTC.

At least ten counts were recorded for this clonotype. The chain recombines TRBV18 with TRBJ2-2; tentative D call: TRBD2 (5 bases). The germline gives CDR1 KGHSH, CDR2 LQKENI. Between the trimmed V and J ends, which lost 2 bases and 9 bases, there was a span of 10 bases. This CDR3 is 13 amino acids long. Written as DNA, the CDR3 is TGTGCCAGCTCACCAACGGGATCGAGGGAGCTGTTTTTT. It specifies CASSPTGSRELFF. Full variable domain (outside the CDR3, taken from reference TRBV18 and TRBJ2-2): NAGVMQNPRHLVRRRGQEARLRCSPMKGHSHVYWYRQLPEEGLKFMVYLQKENIIDESGMPKERFSAEFPKEGPSILRIQQVVRGDSAAYFCASSPTGSRELFFGEGSRLTVL.

CDR3 amino acids: CSGAFRGGHETQYF. DNA for the CDR3: TGCAGCGGGGCTTTTCGCGGGGGACACGAGACCCAGTACTTC. This sequence joins TRBV29-1 and TRBJ2-3, with D possibly matching TRBD2 (7 bases). The tail of the sequence fits TRBJ2-5 better, so the J call may be wrong. Germline V lookup: CDR1 SQVTM, CDR2 ANQGSEA. This CDR3 is 14 amino acids long.

This clonotype was counted ten times or more. The gene calls are TRBV7-9 and TRBJ2-7; 9 bases fit TRBD2. CDR1 is SEHNR and CDR2 is FQNEAQ in the germline V gene (reference sequence). The CDR3 runs 14 residues. V lost 5 bases to trimming and J lost 3 bases; unmatched junction nucleotides: 5. The CDR3 spells CASSGSSGGYEQYF. In nucleotides, the CDR3 is TGTGCCAGCAGCGGCAGTAGCGGGGGCTACGAGCAGTACTTC.

This clonotype has ten or more counts. This chain connects TRBV12-3 or TRBV12-4 to TRBJ1-4, with 9 bases aligning to TRBD1. The CDR3 contains 15 residues. V was clipped by 3 bases and J by 1 base; unmatched bases: 0. The CDR3 DNA follows: TGTGCCAGCAGTTTGGACAGGGGAACTAATGAAAAACTGTTTTTT. It is translated as CASSLDRGTNEKLFF.

This clonotype was seen only a few times. As DNA, the CDR3 is TGTGCCAGCAGCGTAGGGGGGCAGTTCGAGCAGTTCTTC. Amino acid sequence: CASSVGGQFEQFF. The chain employs TRBV9 and TRBJ2-1; a weak D match, TRBD1 (6 bases). The germline V and J ends were trimmed by 0 bases and 10 bases, with 11 bases remaining between them. The CDR3 is 13 amino acids. Per germline, CDR1 SGDLS and CDR2 YYNGEE.

This clonotype was observed many times. J is TRBJ1-5 and V is TRBV5-6; tentative D call: TRBD1 (5 bases). V gave up 5 bases and J gave up 0 bases, with 21 bases separating them. The CDR3 has 18 residues. Germline V gene data show CDR1 as SGHDT and CDR2 as YYEEEE. CDR3 nucleotides: TGTGCCAGCAGGAAAACGGGACGGAGAGACGATAGCAATCAGCCCCAGCATTTT. This translates into CASRKTGRRDDSNQPQHF.

This clonotype was seen at least ten times. V gene TRBV2 combines with J gene TRBJ2-1; D unresolved. CDR3 length equals 12 residues. The germline V gene encodes CDR1 SNHLY and CDR2 FYNNEI. The V end was cut by 9 bases, the J end by 8 bases, with 14 bases between. CDR3 coding DNA: TGTGCCAGACGGGCTACTAACGATGAGCAGTTCTTC. As protein: CARRATNDEQFF.

On this clonotype: It may be a read error: a sequence one base away is much more abundant. Here the CDR3 reads CAISLRLRTGELFF. In DNA form, the CDR3 reads TGTGCCATCAGTTTGCGGCTTCGGACCGGGGAGCTGTTTTTT. V usage is TRBV10-3 and J usage is TRBJ2-2; no clear D. This CDR3 contains 14 residues. Germline V gene lookup returns CDR1 ENHRY and CDR2 SYGVKD. Trimming took off 5 bases at V and 5 bases at J, with 12 bases between the two ends.

This chain links TRBV20-1 with TRBJ2-5; TRBD2 aligns across 13 bases. Losses at the gene ends were 6 bases for V and 1 base for J; bases not matched to a gene: 8. This CDR3 region has 16 residues. Germline assignment: CDR1 DFQATT and CDR2 SNEGSKA (reference sequence). This chain's CDR3 is CSANPGTSGTQETQYF. CDR3 in DNA: TGCAGTGCAAACCCAGGGACTAGCGGGACCCAAGAGACCCAGTACTTC.

V and J are TRBV10-1 and TRBJ1-5; D ambiguous. Germline V gene sequence: CDR1 WNHNN, CDR2 SYGVQD (reference sequence). This CDR3 contains 13 residues. V was shortened by 10 bases and J by 7 bases, with 17 bases between the two germline ends. CDR3 loop: CATAEASGQPQHF. CDR3 bases: TGCGCCACCGCCGAGGCCAGTGGGCAGCCCCAGCATTTT.

V gene TRBV20-1 combines with J gene TRBJ2-3, with D unresolved. The V end lost 1 base, the J end lost 5 bases, and 16 bases lay between the germline ends. The V gene's germline CDR1 is DFQATT and CDR2 SNEGSKA (reference sequence). The CDR3 loop spans 15 amino acids. The CDR3 DNA is TGCAGTGCTAGAGCTCAAAGAACACCAGGAGATACGCAGTATTTT. This encodes CSARAQRTPGDTQYF.

The V gene is TRBV24-1, the J gene TRBJ2-5, with D possibly matching TRBD2 (6 bases). Trimming took 1 base from V and 1 from J, leaving 9 bases between them. The CDR3 consists of 15 residues. Germline values: CDR1 KGHDR, CDR2 SFDVKD. CDR3 protein: CATSDFRESQETQYF. For the CDR3, the DNA is TGTGCCACCAGTGATTTCCGGGAGTCCCAAGAGACCCAGTACTTC.

This clonotype was detected ten times or more. This sequence joins TRBV5-1 and TRBJ2-7; D is tentatively TRBD1 or TRBD2 (5 bases each). The ends were cut back, 4 bases at V and 3 bases at J, with 14 bases in the middle. The germline V gene has CDR1 SGHRS and CDR2 YFSETQ. The CDR3 runs to 14 residues. CDR3 sequence reads: CASSRLGDGYEQYF. The CDR3 coding sequence is TGCGCCAGCAGCCGCCTGGGGGATGGCTACGAGCAGTACTTC.

This clonotype was counted ten times or more. CDR3 in DNA: TGTGCCAGCAGTCAAGCGGGGCTCAACACCGGGGAGCTGTTTTTT. Residues: CASSQAGLNTGELFF. V gene TRBV7-9 combines with J gene TRBJ2-2; 7 nucleotides agree with TRBD2. The CDR3 totals 15 residues. Looked up from germline, CDR1 is SEHNR and CDR2 is FQNEAQ (reference sequence). V was clipped by 6 bases and J by 2 bases; unmatched bases: 6.